What follows is one TCR beta chain and its context. Its cognate antigen is unknown. The donors belonged to the roughly 110-subject validation cohort, separate from the approximately 700-subject first cohort. There are 15 residues in the CDR3. Trimming removed 0 bases from V and 7 bases from J, with 12 bases in between. Germline V lookup: CDR1 WSHSY, CDR2 SAAADI. The data were obtained in a study of cytomegalovirus exposure and HLA in healthy donors. General observations from the study: The tendency of first-cohort TCR clusters to co-occur in the 120 or so validation repertoires emerged from a later analysis.

The assay was immunoSEQ multiplex PCR, and TCRdb's table has in-frame clones only and misses some. The table shows more than 200,000 clones, with 90% occurring only once. The sequenced sample consisted of PBMCs. This receptor was taken from a woman in her 30s in good health and CMV-seronegative. V and J are TRBV10-2 and TRBJ1-4; D perhaps matches TRBD1 (6 bases). The CDR3 nucleotides read TGCGCCAGCAGTGAGTCGGGGGGCGCGGGTGAAAAACTGTTTTTT. Translation gives CASSESGGAGEKLFF.